This TCR beta chain is drawn from a study of CD8+CD57+ T cells in acquired aplastic anemia. The study's findings and limits: Patients and controls shared fewer than 30 CD8+ CDR3 sequences. The CD8+ Simpson's diversity of patients and controls was not significantly different.

Genomic DNA acted as the template from which TCR beta VDJ combination and CDR3 sequence profiling were carried out. TCRdb called the reads again in MiXCR, with one record for every CDR3 protein. The table records about 190,000 distinct CDR3 sequences, less than 65% of them present only once. This clonotype turned up a few times. Its antigen is as yet unknown. The sequence derives from a human donor with severe aplastic anemia or a healthy control (not recorded which). Input material: sorted CD4+, CD8+, or CD8+CD57+ T cells (not recorded which) from PBMCs.

CDR3 sequence: CASSLAGTASYEQYF. The CDR3 DNA sequence: TGTGCCAGCAGCTTAGCAGGGACGGCCTCCTACGAGCAGTACTTC. This sequence joins TRBV6-5 and TRBJ2-7; perhaps D is TRBD1 or TRBD2 (5 bases each). V dropped 6 bases and J dropped 0 bases, with 15 bases sitting between them. Germline V gives CDR1 MNHEY, CDR2 SVGAGI. The CDR3 loop spans 15 amino acids.